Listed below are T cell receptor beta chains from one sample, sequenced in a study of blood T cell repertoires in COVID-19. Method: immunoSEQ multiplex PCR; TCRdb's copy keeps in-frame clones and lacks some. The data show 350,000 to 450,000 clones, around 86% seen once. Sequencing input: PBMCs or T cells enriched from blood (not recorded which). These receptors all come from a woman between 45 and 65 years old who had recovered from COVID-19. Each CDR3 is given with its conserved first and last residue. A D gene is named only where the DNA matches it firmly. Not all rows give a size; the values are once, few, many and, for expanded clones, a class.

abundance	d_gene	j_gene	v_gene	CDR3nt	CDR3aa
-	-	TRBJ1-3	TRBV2	TGTGCCAGCAGTGAGGGGGGGGCCCTCTCTGGAAACACCATATATTTT	CASSEGGALSGNTIYF
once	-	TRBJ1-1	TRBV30	TGTGCCTGGAGTGTAAAGGGGAGGGCTGAAGCTTTCTTT	CAWSVKGRAEAFF
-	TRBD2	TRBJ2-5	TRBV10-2	TGCGCCAGCAGTCCCGGACTAGCGGGAGTCCAAGAGACCCAGTACTTC	CASSPGLAGVQETQYF
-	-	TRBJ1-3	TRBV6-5	TGTGCCAGCAGGCCCGGGGACTACTCTGGAAACACCATATATTTT	CASRPGDYSGNTIYF
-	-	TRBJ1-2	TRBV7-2	TGTGCCAGCAGCACCCGACAGACCGGTCACTATGGCTACACCTTC	CASSTRQTGHYGYTF
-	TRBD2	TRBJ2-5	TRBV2	TGTGCCAGCAGTGGCAAGGGACTAGCGGGCTTCCAAGAGACCCAGTACTTC	CASSGKGLAGFQETQYF
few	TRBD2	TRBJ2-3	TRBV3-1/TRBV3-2	TGTGCCAGCAGCTCTAGCGGGAGCACAGATACGCAGTATTTT	CASSSSGSTDTQYF
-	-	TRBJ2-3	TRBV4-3	TGCGCCAGCAGCCAAGAGATCAGCGCGTATACGCAGTATTTT	CASSQEISAYTQYF
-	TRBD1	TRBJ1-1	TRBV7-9	TGTGCCAGCAGCTCCGGGACAGGTCTGAACACTGAAGCTTTCTTT	CASSSGTGLNTEAFF
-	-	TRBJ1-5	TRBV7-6	TGTGCCAGCAGCTTGGGGGGGGGCAATCAGCCCCAGCATTTT	CASSLGGGNQPQHF
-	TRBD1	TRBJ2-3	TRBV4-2	TGTGCCAGCAGCCAAGCAGCAGGACAGGCTAGGAGCACAGATACGCAGTATTTT	CASSQAAGQARSTDTQYF
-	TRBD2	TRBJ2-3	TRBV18	TGTGCCAGCTCACCACTTACTAGCGGGACCACAGATACGCAGTATTTT	CASSPLTSGTTDTQYF
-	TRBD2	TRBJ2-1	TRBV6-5	TGTGCCACTGTACATATAGCGGGCGGTTTCAATGAGCAGTTCTTC	CATVHIAGGFNEQFF
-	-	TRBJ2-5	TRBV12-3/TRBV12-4	TGTGCCAGCACAAGCGGTTTCCAAGAGACCCAGTACTTC	CASTSGFQETQYF
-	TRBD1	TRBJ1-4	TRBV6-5	TGTGCCAGCAGTTACTCAGGGGACAGGGGGGAAAAACTGTTTTTT	CASSYSGDRGEKLFF
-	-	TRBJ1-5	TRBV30	TGTGCCTGGAGTCACTCCGAGCCGCCCCAGCATTTT	CAWSHSEPPQHF
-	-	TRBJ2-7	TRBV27	TGTGCCAGCAGTTCAACAGGGAGCTCCTACGAGCAGTACTTC	CASSSTGSSYEQYF
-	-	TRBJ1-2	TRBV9	TGTGCCAGCAGCGTAGGTGGCGGCCGCTATGGCTACACCTTC	CASSVGGGRYGYTF
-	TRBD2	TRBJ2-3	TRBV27	TGTGCCAGCAGTTTAAGGGCGGGAGAGACCACAGATACGCAGTATTTT	CASSLRAGETTDTQYF
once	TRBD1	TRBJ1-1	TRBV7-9	TGTGCCAGCAGCTTACGGGGACAGCAGAACACTGAAGCTTTCTTT	CASSLRGQQNTEAFF
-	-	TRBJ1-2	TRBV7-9	TGTGCCAGCAGGGGACGACAGGAGGATGGCTACACCTTC	CASRGRQEDGYTF
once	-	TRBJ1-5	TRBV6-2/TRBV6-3	TGTGCCAGCAGTTACCCGGGGAGACCTAGCAATCAGCCCCAGCATTTT	CASSYPGRPSNQPQHF
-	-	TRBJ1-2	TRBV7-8	TGTGCCAGCAGCCACGCGGGACCGCCAAGGGTAGGGCCAAACTATGGCTACACCTTC	CASSHAGPPRVGPNYGYTF
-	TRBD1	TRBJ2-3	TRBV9	TGTGCCAGCAGCCTAGACAGGGGTGTGACAGATACGCAGTATTTT	CASSLDRGVTDTQYF
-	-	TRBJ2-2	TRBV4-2	TGTGCCAGCAGCCAGACTGTAACCGGGGAGCTGTTTTTT	CASSQTVTGELFF